The rows below give T cell receptor beta chains drawn from one sample of a study of OX40 agonist ivuxolimab in advanced cancers. This table comes from immunoSEQ multiplex PCR, and its TCRdb copy is limited to in-frame clones, with some not included. The table has tens of thousands of clones, about 86% seen once. This specimen was CD4+ or CD8+ T cells sorted from blood, taken in a trial of the OX40 agonist ivuxolimab. These receptors were taken from an adult with an advanced solid tumor such as melanoma, head and neck, liver or kidney cancer. The CDR3 runs from the conserved cysteine through the conserved F or W. D genes are given only for firm matches. Only some rows state a clone size, as once, few, many or a class for expanded clones.

clone_size | d_call | j_call | v_call | cdr3_nt | cdr3_aa
NA | NA | TRBJ1-3 | TRBV29-1 | TGCAGCGTTGAGAAGGGGGCTGGAAACACCATATATTTT | CSVEKGAGNTIYF
NA | NA | TRBJ2-5 | TRBV6-5 | TGTGCCAGCTCCGAGCCACTGGTAGAGACCCAGTACTTC | CASSEPLVETQYF
NA | TRBD1 | TRBJ2-6 | TRBV9 | TGTGCCAGCAGCGTACAAGGGGGACAGAGCTCTGGGGCCAACGTCCTGACTTTC | CASSVQGGQSSGANVLTF
NA | TRBD2 | TRBJ2-2 | TRBV5-1 | TGCGCCAGCAGCCCGATAGCGGGGGACACCGGGGAGCTGTTTTTT | CASSPIAGDTGELFF
NA | NA | TRBJ1-5 | TRBV5-6 | TGTGCCAGCAGCTCAGGGATCAATCAGGGCCAGCATTTT | CASSSGINQGQHF
NA | TRBD2 | TRBJ2-5 | TRBV28 | TGTGCCAGCAGCCTACCGACTAGCGCAACTCAAGAGACCCAGTACTTC | CASSLPTSATQETQYF
few | NA | TRBJ1-5 | TRBV19 | TGTGCCAGTTCTCTGAGGGGGGCAGGACAGCCCCAGCATTTT | CASSLRGAGQPQHF
NA | TRBD1 | TRBJ2-1 | TRBV6-1 | TGTGCCAGCAGGGACAGGGGTGCCTACAATGAGCAGTTCTTC | CASRDRGAYNEQFF
NA | TRBD2 | TRBJ2-5 | TRBV9 | TGTGCCAGCAGCCCACCTAGCGGGGGGGCCGGGGAGACCCAGTACTTC | CASSPPSGGAGETQYF
NA | TRBD1 | TRBJ2-7 | TRBV12-5 | TGTGCTAGTGGCATCCCCGGGACAGGGCCCTCGGACGAGCAGTACTTC | CASGIPGTGPSDEQYF
once | NA | TRBJ1-1 | TRBV7-2 | TGTGCCAGCAGCTTAGGGGGACGGGGTGAAGCTTTCTTT | CASSLGGRGEAFF
NA | NA | TRBJ2-1 | TRBV27 | TGTGCCAGCAGAGCCACCTACAATGAGCAGTTCTTC | CASRATYNEQFF
NA | TRBD1 | TRBJ1-1 | TRBV2 | TGTGCCAGCAGTTACAGGGGCCAAGAGGTCTTT | CASSYRGQEVF
NA | TRBD2 | TRBJ2-3 | TRBV5-4 | TGTGCCAGCAGCTTGAGCGGGGGCCGCACAGATACGCAGTATTTT | CASSLSGGRTDTQYF
NA | NA | TRBJ1-1 | TRBV5-1 | TGCGCCAGCAGCTCGGGGAATCGACCCACCACTGAAGCTTTCTTT | CASSSGNRPTTEAFF
NA | NA | TRBJ2-2 | TRBV10-3 | TGTGCCATCAGTGGGGACCGGAACACCGGGGAGCTGTTTTTT | CAISGDRNTGELFF
NA | TRBD1 | TRBJ1-2 | TRBV18 | TGTGCCAGCTCACCACCGGGACAGGGTAACTATGGCTACACCTTC | CASSPPGQGNYGYTF
NA | NA | TRBJ1-3 | TRBV19 | TGTGCCAGTATCGGGAACCGAAAGTCCTCTGGAAACACCATATATTTT | CASIGNRKSSGNTIYF
NA | NA | TRBJ2-3 | TRBV15 | TGTGCCACCAGCAGAGGAGGGGCCCTCACAGATACGCAGTATTTT | CATSRGGALTDTQYF
NA | NA | TRBJ1-1 | TRBV2 | TGTGCCAGCAGTGTAGGGCAGCTAGGAGCTTTCTTT | CASSVGQLGAFF
few | NA | TRBJ1-1 | TRBV7-2 | TGTGCCAGCAGCCCACAGGCGGACGGCGCTGAAGCTTTCTTT | CASSPQADGAEAFF
NA | TRBD1 | TRBJ1-3 | TRBV7-9 | TGTGCCAGCAGCCCTCCTCGACAGGGGGTAGCTGGAAACACCATATATTTT | CASSPPRQGVAGNTIYF
NA | NA | TRBJ2-3 | TRBV19 | TGTGCCAGTAGTATAGATCTGGCAGGGTCTAGCACAGATACGCAGTATTTT | CASSIDLAGSSTDTQYF
NA | NA | TRBJ1-5 | TRBV6-1 | TGTGCCAGCACTGAACAGGTCAATCAGCCCCAGCATTTT | CASTEQVNQPQHF
NA | NA | TRBJ1-2 | TRBV5-4 | TGTGCCAGCAGCCGTGGAAACTACTATGGCTACACCTTC | CASSRGNYYGYTF
NA | NA | TRBJ1-1 | TRBV7-2 | TGTGCCAGCAGCTTACCACAGGGTGGGAGAACTGAAGCTTTCTTT | CASSLPQGGRTEAFF
NA | NA | TRBJ2-1 | TRBV2 | TGTGCCAGCAGTAAAGAAGGGAAGGGGCCTGAGCAGTTCTTC | CASSKEGKGPEQFF
NA | NA | TRBJ1-2 | TRBV27 | TGTGCCAGCCGGGGGAACTCAAATAACTATGGCTACACCTTC | CASRGNSNNYGYTF
NA | NA | TRBJ2-5 | TRBV5-1 | TGCGCCAGCAGCTCAGGGGCACGAGAGACCCAGTACTTC | CASSSGARETQYF
NA | NA | TRBJ2-4 | TRBV14 | TGTGCCAGCAGCCAAGCAGGGGTAAATAACATTCAGTACTTC | CASSQAGVNNIQYF
NA | NA | TRBJ2-1 | TRBV9 | TGTGCCAGCAGCGTAGACCGGTTTGCTGAGCAGTTCTTC | CASSVDRFAEQFF
NA | NA | TRBJ1-2 | TRBV29-1 | TGCAGCGTTGACTATGGCTACACCTTC | CSVDYGYTF
NA | TRBD1 | TRBJ2-1 | TRBV28 | TGTGCCAGCAGCCGGGACAGGGGAATTCTAAATGAGCAGTTCTTC | CASSRDRGILNEQFF
once | NA | TRBJ1-2 | TRBV21-1 | TGTGCCAGCAGAAGACAGGGTGATTATGGCTACACCTTC | CASRRQGDYGYTF
NA | NA | TRBJ1-6 | TRBV2 | TGTGCCAGCCGGGCCCACCTTAATAATTCACCCCTCCACTTT | CASRAHLNNSPLHF
NA | NA | TRBJ1-2 | TRBV10-3 | TGTGCCATCAGTGAGTCGGGCAGGTCGCATGGCTACACCTTC | CAISESGRSHGYTF
once | NA | TRBJ1-4 | TRBV5-6 | TGTGCCAGCGGGCGTGGAGGGTTAAATGAAAAACTGTTTTTT | CASGRGGLNEKLFF
once | NA | TRBJ2-7 | TRBV5-1 | TGCGCCAGCAGCTTGGGTATCGTCCTCGGCGAGCAGTACTTC | CASSLGIVLGEQYF
NA | NA | TRBJ1-1 | TRBV7-9 | TGTGCCAGCAGCTTAGGGGCGGCGCGGAGCACTGAAGCTTTCTTT | CASSLGAARSTEAFF
NA | NA | TRBJ1-2 | TRBV18 | TGTGCCAGCTCACCACCGAACACCTATGGCTACACCTTC | CASSPPNTYGYTF
NA | NA | TRBJ2-3 | TRBV6-1 | TGTGCCAGCAATGGACAGTGGAACACAGATACGCAGTATTTT | CASNGQWNTDTQYF
few | NA | TRBJ1-2 | TRBV6-6 | TGTGCCAGCAGTCCTATGGGGGGACGTGGCTACACCTTC | CASSPMGGRGYTF
NA | NA | TRBJ1-4 | TRBV28 | TGTGCCAGCAGCCTCCCGGGGGGGGAAAAACTGTTTTTT | CASSLPGGEKLFF
NA | TRBD1 | TRBJ2-7 | TRBV11-2 | TGTGCCAGCAGCCCCGGGACAGGTGGCTCCTACGAGCAGTACTTC | CASSPGTGGSYEQYF
NA | NA | TRBJ1-2 | TRBV2 | TGTGCCAGCAGTGAAGGGGCAGGGTACGTTATAAATGGCTACACCTTC | CASSEGAGYVINGYTF
NA | NA | TRBJ2-4 | TRBV4-1 | TGCGCCAGCAGCCAAGATTTTGAGGGCCCAGCCAAAAACATTCAGTACTTC | CASSQDFEGPAKNIQYF
NA | NA | TRBJ1-3 | TRBV9 | TGTGCCAGCAGCGTAGGGGGACACCACTCTGGAAACACCATATATTTT | CASSVGGHHSGNTIYF
once | NA | TRBJ1-2 | TRBV4-1 | TGCGCCAGCAGCCACCCCAGGAGACGTGGCTACACCTTC | CASSHPRRRGYTF
once | NA | TRBJ2-7 | TRBV7-9 | TGTGCCAGCAGCTTACTTGCCTACGAGCAGTACTTC | CASSLLAYEQYF
NA | NA | TRBJ1-4 | TRBV19 | TGTGCCAGTAGTAGGCAGGGAGGAAGGACTAATGAAAAACTGTTTTTT | CASSRQGGRTNEKLFF